This TCR beta chain comes out of a study of shared clonotypes between healthy human individuals. Assay: immunoSEQ multiplex PCR; the TCRdb copy retains only in-frame clones and omits some. The sample carries hundreds of thousands of clones, approximately 95% recorded once. Naive CD8 cells lacked CD45RO and underwent positive selection for CCR7, leaving out terminally differentiated effector memory CD45RA+ cells. The CDR3 spans 13 residues. V gave up 4 bases and J gave up 2 bases, with 10 bases separating them. Looked up from germline, CDR1 is SGHTS and CDR2 is YDEGEE. This clone was detected once. The specimen sequenced was naive CD8+ T cells sorted from blood. V gene TRBV5-8 combines with J gene TRBJ2-7; D gene unclear. The source of this sequence is a woman under 40 in good health. CDR3 sequence reads: CASSIDVTYEQYF. CDR3 nucleotides: TGTGCCAGCAGCATCGACGTAACCTACGAGCAGTACTTC.